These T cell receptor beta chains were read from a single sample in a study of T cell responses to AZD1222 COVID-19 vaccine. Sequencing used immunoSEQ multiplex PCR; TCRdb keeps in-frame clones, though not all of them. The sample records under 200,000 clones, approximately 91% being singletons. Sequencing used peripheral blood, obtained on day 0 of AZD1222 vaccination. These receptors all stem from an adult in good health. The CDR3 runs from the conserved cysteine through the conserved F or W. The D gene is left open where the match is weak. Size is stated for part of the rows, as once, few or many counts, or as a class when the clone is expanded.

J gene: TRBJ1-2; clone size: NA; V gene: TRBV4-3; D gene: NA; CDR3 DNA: TGCGCCAGCAGCCAGGCTCAGGGCACCTATGGCTACACCTTC; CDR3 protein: CASSQAQGTYGYTF
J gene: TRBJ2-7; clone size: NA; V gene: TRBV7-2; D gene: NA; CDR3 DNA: TGTGCCAGCAGCTTAGAGACAACTTATTACGAGCAGTACTTC; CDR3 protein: CASSLETTYYEQYF
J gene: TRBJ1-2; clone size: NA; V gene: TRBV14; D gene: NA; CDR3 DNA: TGTGCCAGCAGCCAAGAAAGGACAGCTTATGGCTACACCTTC; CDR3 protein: CASSQERTAYGYTF
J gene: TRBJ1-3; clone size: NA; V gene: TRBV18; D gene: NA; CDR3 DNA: TGTGCCAGCTCGCCGGGACTGACCTCTGGAAACACCATATATTTT; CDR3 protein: CASSPGLTSGNTIYF
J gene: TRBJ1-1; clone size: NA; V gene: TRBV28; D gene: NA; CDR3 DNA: TGTGCCAGCAGCAGACAGATGAACACTGAAGCTTTCTTT; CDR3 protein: CASSRQMNTEAFF
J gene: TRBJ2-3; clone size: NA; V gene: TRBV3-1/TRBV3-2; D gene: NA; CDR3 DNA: TGTGCCAGCAGCCAAGATCCGGGTTCTAGCACAGATACGCAGTATTTT; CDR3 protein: CASSQDPGSSTDTQYF
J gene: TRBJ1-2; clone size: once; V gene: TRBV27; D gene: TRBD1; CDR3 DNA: TGTGCCAGCAGTCCCGGGACAGGGGGCGGCTATGGCTACACCTTC; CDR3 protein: CASSPGTGGGYGYTF
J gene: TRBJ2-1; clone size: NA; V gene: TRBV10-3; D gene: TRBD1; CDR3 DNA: TGTGCCAGCTCGGACAGGGCTAGGGATGAGCAGTTCTTC; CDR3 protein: CASSDRARDEQFF
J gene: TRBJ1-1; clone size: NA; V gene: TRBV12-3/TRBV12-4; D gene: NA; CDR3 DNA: TGTGCCAGCAGTTCAGAGTCAATCGAAGCTTTCTTT; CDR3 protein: CASSSESIEAFF
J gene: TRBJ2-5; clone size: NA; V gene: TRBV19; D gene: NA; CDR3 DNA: TGTGCCAGTAGTATGGCTGGAGAGACCCAGTACTTC; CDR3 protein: CASSMAGETQYF
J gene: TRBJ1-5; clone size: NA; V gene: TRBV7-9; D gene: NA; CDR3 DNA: TGTGCCAGCAGCAGAGATATTAGCAATCAGCCCCAGCATTTT; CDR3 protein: CASSRDISNQPQHF
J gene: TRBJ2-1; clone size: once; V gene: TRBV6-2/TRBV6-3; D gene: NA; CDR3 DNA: TGTGCCAGCAGTTACGTGTCTGACTACAATGAGCAGTTCTTC; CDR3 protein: CASSYVSDYNEQFF
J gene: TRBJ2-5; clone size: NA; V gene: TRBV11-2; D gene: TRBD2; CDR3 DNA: TGTGCCAGCAGCTTAGGGACTAGCGGATTTGCGACCCAGTACTTC; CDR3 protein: CASSLGTSGFATQYF
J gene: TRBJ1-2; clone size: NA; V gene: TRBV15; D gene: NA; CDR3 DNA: TGTGCCACCAGCAGAGATCAGGGAGCCTATGGCTACACCTTC; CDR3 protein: CATSRDQGAYGYTF
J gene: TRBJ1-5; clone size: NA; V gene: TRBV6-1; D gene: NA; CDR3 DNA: TGTGCCAGCAGTGAAGCAGCCCTTTTCCGGCAGGACAATCAGCCCCAGCATTTT; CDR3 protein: CASSEAALFRQDNQPQHF
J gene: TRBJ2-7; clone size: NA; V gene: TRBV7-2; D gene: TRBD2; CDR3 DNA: TGTGCCAGCAGCCAGACTCCTAGCGGGAACGAGCAGTACTTC; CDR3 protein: CASSQTPSGNEQYF
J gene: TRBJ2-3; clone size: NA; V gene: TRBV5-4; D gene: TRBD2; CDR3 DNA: TGTGCCAGCAGCGAGAAGACTAGCGGGGAGTCCACAGATACGCAGTATTTT; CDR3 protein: CASSEKTSGESTDTQYF
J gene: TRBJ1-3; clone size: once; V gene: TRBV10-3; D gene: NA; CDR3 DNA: TGTGCCATCAGTGACCTATCAACCTCTGGAAACACCATATATTTT; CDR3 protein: CAISDLSTSGNTIYF
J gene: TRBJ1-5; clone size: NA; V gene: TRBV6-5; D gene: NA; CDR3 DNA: TGTGCCAGCAGTCCGAGCAGGGTAGGCAATCAGCCCCAGCATTTT; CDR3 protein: CASSPSRVGNQPQHF
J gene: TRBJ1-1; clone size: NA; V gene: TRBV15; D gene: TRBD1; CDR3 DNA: TGTGCCACCAGCAGAGTTCGACAGGGGGGAGTCACTGAAGCTTTCTTT; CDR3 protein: CATSRVRQGGVTEAFF
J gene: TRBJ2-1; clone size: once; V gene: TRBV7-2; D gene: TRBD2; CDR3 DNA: TGTGCCAGCAGTATCCTAGCGGGACCCCCCTACAATGAGCAGTTCTTC; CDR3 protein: CASSILAGPPYNEQFF
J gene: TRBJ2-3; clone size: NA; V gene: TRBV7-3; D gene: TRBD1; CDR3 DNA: TGTGCCAGCAGCTCTCGGACAGGGCCAGATACGCAGTATTTT; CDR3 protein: CASSSRTGPDTQYF
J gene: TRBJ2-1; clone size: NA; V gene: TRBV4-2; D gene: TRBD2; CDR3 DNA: TGTGCCAGCAGCCAAGAGAGTAGCGGGGGGGCAAACAATGAGCAGTTCTTC; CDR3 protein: CASSQESSGGANNEQFF
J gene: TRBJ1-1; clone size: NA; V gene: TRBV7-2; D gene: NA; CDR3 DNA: TGTGCCAGCAGCCCCCAGACAGGTCGAAACACTGAAGCTTTCTTT; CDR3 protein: CASSPQTGRNTEAFF
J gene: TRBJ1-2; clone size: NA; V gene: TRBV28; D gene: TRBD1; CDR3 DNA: TGTGCCAGCAGTTCCCCCGGACAGGGCTACTATCGCGGCTACACCTTC; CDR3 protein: CASSSPGQGYYRGYTF
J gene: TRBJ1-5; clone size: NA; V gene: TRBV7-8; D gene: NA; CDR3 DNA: TGTGCCAGCAGCTTAGACAATCGCAATCAGCCCCAGCATTTT; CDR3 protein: CASSLDNRNQPQHF
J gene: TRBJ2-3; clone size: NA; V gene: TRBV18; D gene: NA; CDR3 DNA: TGTGCCAGCTCACCGTCACGGGGTGTCACAGATACGCAGTATTTT; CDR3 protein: CASSPSRGVTDTQYF
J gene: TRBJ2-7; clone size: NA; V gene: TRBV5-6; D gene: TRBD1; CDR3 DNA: TGTGCCAGCAGCTTGGCCAACAGGGGATGGGGCGAGCAGTACTTC; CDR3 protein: CASSLANRGWGEQYF
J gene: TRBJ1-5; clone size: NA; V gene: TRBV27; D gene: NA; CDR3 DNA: TGTGCCAGCAGTGTACGGCTAAATCAGCCCCAGCATTTT; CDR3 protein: CASSVRLNQPQHF
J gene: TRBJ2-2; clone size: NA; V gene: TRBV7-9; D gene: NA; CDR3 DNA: TGTGCCAGCAGCTTGGCAGGGCTACGGGGGACCGGGGAGCTGTTTTTT; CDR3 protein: CASSLAGLRGTGELFF
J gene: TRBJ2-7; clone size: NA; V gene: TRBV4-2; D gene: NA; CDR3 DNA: TGTGCCAGCAGCCAAAGCGTGGCCTCCTACGAGCAGTACTTC; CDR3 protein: CASSQSVASYEQYF
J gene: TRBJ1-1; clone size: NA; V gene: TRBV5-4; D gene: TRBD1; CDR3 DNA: TGTGCCAGCAGACGGACAGGGGGCTTTGAAGCTTTCTTT; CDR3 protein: CASRRTGGFEAFF
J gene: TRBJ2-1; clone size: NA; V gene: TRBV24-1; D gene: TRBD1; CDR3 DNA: TGTGCCACCAGTGATCCCCCGGGACAGGGAGTCCATGAGCAGTTCTTC; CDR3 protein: CATSDPPGQGVHEQFF
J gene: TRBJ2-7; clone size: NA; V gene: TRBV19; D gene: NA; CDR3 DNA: TGTGCCAGTAGTTCCCGGGACGGACGCTCCTACGAGCAGTACTTC; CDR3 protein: CASSSRDGRSYEQYF
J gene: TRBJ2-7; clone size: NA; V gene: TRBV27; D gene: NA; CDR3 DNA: TGTGCCAGCAGCAGAACTCGGAAGAACTACGAGCAGTACTTC; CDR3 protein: CASSRTRKNYEQYF
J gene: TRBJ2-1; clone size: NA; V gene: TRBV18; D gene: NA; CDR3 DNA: TGTGCCAGCTCACTATCGACCTACAATGAGCAGTTCTTC; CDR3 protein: CASSLSTYNEQFF
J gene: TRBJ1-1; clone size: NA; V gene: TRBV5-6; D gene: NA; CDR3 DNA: TGTGCCAGCAGCTTCTTCAGGGGCCGGGGGAACACTGAAGCTTTCTTT; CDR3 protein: CASSFFRGRGNTEAFF
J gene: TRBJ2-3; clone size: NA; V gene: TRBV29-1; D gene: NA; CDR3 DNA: TGCAGTGGAAGGAAATCTTCAGATACGCAGTATTTT; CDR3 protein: CSGRKSSDTQYF
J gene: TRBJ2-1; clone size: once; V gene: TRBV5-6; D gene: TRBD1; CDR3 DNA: TGTGCCACCCGAGGGACAGGGGGTTCCCATGAGCAGTTCTTC; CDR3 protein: CATRGTGGSHEQFF
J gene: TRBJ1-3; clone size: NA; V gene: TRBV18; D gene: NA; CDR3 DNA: TGTGCCAGCTCACCGGGACCCGCAAAGAGCACCATATATTTT; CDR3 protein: CASSPGPAKSTIYF
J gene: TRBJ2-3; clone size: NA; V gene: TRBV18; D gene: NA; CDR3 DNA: TGTGCCAGCTCAATACAACCCACAGATACGCAGTATTTT; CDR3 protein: CASSIQPTDTQYF
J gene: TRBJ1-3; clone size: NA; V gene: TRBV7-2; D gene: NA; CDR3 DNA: TGTGCCAGCAGCAAGGATCCTCCCGGGACTGGAAACACCATATATTTT; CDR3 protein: CASSKDPPGTGNTIYF
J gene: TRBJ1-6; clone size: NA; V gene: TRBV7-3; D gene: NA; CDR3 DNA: TGTGCCAGCAGCCGCGCACCGATATATAATTCACCCCTCCACTTT; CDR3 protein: CASSRAPIYNSPLHF
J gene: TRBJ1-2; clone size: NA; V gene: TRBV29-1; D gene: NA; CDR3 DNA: TGCAGCGTTGAAGATCTCGGGGGGGCGGGAGGCTACACCTTC; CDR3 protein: CSVEDLGGAGGYTF
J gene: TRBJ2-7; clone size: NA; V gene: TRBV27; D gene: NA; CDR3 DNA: TGTGCCAGCAGTTCCCGACAGGACAACGCTTACGAGCAGTACTTC; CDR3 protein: CASSSRQDNAYEQYF
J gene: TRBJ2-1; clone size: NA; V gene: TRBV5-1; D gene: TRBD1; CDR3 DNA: TGCGCCAGCAGCTTGGCCGGTGGGACAGGTAAAAATGAGCAGTTCTTC; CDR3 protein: CASSLAGGTGKNEQFF
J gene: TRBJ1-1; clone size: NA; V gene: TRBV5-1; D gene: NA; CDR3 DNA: TGCGCCAGCAGCTTGGCTGGGGAGGTAGCTTTCTTT; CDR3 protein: CASSLAGEVAFF
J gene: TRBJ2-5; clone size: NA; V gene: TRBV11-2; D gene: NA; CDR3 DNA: TGTGCCAGCAGCCAGGGACTCCGGGAGACCCAGTACTTC; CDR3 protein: CASSQGLRETQYF